Listed here is a single T cell receptor beta chain. The repertoire was sequenced with immunoSEQ multiplex PCR; TCRdb's copy has only in-frame clones and lacks some. The top ten clones hold under 10% of a sample with about 110,000 clones, 65% to 80% of them seen once. The data derive from a study of blood T cell repertoires in COVID-19. About the study: Sites in the United States, Italy and Spain provided acute and convalescent COVID-19 samples. T cells, B-cell-depleted T cells, or PBMCs supplied cDNA or gDNA.

CDR3 size: 17 residues. Per germline, CDR1 MDHEN and CDR2 SYDVKM. V was clipped by 3 bases and J by 1 base, with 18 bases between them. V usage is TRBV28 and J usage is TRBJ1-2; a possible D gene is TRBD1 (6 bases). The receptor was isolated from a woman in her sixties with acute or convalescent COVID-19. Sample: peripheral blood. The CDR3 bases are TGTGCCAGCAGTTTCACGGGGGCAAGCGGGGTTAACTATGGCTACACCTTC. Protein product: CASSFTGASGVNYGYTF.